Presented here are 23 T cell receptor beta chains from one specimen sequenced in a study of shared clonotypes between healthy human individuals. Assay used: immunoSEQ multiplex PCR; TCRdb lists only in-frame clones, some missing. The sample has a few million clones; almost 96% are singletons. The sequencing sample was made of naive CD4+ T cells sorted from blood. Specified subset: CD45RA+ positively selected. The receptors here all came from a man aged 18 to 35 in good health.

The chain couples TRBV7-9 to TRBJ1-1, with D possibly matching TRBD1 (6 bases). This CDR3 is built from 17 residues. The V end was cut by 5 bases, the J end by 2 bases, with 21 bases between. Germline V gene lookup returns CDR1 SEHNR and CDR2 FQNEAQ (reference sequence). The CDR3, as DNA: TGTGCCAGCAGCCCTCCTTATGCGTCAGGGGTTAACACTGAAGCTTTCTTT. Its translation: CASSPPYASGVNTEAFF.

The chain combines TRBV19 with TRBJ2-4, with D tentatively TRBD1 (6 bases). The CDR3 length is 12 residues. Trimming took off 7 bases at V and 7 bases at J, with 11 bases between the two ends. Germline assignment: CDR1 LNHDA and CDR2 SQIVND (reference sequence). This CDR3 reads CASKPDSNIQYF. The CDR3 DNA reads TGTGCCAGTAAGCCGGACAGTAACATTCAGTACTTC.

DNA of the CDR3: TGCGCCAGCAGTGAGATTCGCAGCCCTTATAGCAATCAGCCCCAGCATTTT. This encodes CASSEIRSPYSNQPQHF. The chain carries TRBV10-1 and TRBJ1-5; D remains ambiguous. This CDR3 has 17 amino acids. Germline loops: CDR1 WNHNN, CDR2 SYGVQD (reference sequence). With 2 bases removed from V and 0 bases from J, the gap between germline ends came to 14 bases.

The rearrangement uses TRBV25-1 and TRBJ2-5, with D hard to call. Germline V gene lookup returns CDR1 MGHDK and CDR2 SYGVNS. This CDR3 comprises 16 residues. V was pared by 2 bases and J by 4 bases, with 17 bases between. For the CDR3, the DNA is TGTGCCAGCAGTGAACTGGATAGCCGGAAAGGAGAGACCCAGTACTTC. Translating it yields CASSELDSRKGETQYF.

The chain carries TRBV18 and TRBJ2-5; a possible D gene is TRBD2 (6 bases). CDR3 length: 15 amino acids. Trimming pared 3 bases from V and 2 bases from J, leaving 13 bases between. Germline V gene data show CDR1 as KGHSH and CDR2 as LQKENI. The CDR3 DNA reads TGTGCCAGCTCACCCCTCGGTGGGGGGCAAGAGACCCAGTACTTC. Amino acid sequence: CASSPLGGGQETQYF.

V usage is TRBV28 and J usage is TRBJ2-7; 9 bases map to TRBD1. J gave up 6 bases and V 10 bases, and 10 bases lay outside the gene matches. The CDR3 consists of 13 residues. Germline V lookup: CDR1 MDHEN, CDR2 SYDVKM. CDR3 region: CATRRTGEAEQYF. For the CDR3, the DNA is TGTGCCACCCGTCGGACAGGGGAGGCCGAGCAGTACTTC.

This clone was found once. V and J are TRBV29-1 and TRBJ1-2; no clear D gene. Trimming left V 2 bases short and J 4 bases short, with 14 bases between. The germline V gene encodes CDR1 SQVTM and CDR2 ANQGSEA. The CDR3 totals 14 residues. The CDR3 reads CSVESMTVLYGYTF. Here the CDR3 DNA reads TGCAGCGTTGAATCTATGACCGTTCTCTATGGCTACACCTTC.

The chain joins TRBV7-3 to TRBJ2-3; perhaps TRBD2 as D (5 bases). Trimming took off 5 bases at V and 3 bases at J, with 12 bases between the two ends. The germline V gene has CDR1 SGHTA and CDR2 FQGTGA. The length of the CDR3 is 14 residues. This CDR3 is CASSLSGRTDTQYF. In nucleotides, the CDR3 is TGTGCCAGCAGCCTTTCGGGAAGGACAGATACGCAGTATTTT.

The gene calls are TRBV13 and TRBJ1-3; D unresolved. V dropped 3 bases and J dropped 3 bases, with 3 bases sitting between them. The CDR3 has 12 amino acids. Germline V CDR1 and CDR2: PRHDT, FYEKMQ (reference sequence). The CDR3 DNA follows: TGTGCCAGCAGCTTTGGTGGAAACACCATATATTTT. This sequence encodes CASSFGGNTIYF.

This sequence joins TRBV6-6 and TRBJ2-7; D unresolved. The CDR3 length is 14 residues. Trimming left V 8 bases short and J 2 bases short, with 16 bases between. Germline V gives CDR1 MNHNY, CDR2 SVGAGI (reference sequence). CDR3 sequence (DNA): TGTGCCAGCCGATCCGAGACGAGCCCCTACGAGCAGTACTTC. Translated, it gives CASRSETSPYEQYF.

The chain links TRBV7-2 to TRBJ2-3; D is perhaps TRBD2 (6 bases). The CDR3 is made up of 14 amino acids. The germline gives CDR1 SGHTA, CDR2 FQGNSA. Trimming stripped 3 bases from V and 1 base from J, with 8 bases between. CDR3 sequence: CASSFASGTDTQYF. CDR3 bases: TGTGCCAGCAGCTTCGCTAGCGGCACAGATACGCAGTATTTT.

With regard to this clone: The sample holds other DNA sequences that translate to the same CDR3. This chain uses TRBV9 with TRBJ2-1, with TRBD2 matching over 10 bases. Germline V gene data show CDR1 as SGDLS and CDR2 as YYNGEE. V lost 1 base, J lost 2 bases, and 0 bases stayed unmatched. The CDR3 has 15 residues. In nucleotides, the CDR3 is TGTGCCAGCAGCGTAACTAGCGGGGCCTACAATGAGCAGTTCTTC. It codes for CASSVTSGAYNEQFF.

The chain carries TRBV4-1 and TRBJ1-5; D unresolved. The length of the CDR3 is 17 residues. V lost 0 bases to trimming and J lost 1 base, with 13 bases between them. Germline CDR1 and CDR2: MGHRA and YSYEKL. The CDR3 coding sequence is TGCGCCAGCAGCCAAGATCTAGGCGGGCTGAGCAATCAGCCCCAGCATTTT. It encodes CASSQDLGGLSNQPQHF.

The CDR3 reads CASSVGASGAFF. The CDR3 region has the DNA TGTGCCAGTAGTGTGGGGGCATCGGGAGCTTTCTTT. The rearrangement links TRBV19 to TRBJ1-1; D may be TRBD1 (6 bases). Between the trimmed V and J ends, which lost 5 bases and 10 bases, there was a span of 14 bases. Germline V gene data show CDR1 as LNHDA and CDR2 as SQIVND (reference sequence). CDR3 length equals 12 residues.

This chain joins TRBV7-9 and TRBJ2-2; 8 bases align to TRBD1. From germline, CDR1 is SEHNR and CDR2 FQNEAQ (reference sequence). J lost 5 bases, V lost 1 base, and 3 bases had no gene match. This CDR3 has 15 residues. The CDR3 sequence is CASSLGTGRTGELFF. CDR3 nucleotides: TGTGCCAGCAGCTTAGGGACAGGGAGGACCGGGGAGCTGTTTTTT.

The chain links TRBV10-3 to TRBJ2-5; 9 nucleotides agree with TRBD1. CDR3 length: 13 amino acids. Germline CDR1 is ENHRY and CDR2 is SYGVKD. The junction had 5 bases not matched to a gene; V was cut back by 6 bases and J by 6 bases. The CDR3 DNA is TGTGCCATCAGGGACAGGGGCGGAAAGACCCAGTACTTC. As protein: CAIRDRGGKTQYF.

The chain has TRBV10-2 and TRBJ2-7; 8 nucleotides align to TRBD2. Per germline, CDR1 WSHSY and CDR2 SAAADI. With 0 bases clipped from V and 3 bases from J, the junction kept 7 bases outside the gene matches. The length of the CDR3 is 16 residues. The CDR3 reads CASSESRASGRYEQYF. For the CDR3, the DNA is TGCGCCAGCAGTGAGTCGCGCGCTAGCGGGCGCTACGAGCAGTACTTC.

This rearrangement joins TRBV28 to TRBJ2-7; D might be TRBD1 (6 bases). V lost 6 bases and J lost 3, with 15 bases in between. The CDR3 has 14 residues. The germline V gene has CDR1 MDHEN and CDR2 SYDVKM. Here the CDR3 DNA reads TGTGCCAGCAGAACCCACAGGGAAAACTACGAGCAGTACTTC. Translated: CASRTHRENYEQYF. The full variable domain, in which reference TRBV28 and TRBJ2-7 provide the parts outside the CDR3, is DVKVTQSSRYLVKRTGEKVFLECVQDMDHENMFWYRQDPGLGLRLIYFSYDVKMKEKGDIPEGYSVSREKKERFSLILESASTNQTSMYLCASRTHRENYEQYFGPGTRLTVT.

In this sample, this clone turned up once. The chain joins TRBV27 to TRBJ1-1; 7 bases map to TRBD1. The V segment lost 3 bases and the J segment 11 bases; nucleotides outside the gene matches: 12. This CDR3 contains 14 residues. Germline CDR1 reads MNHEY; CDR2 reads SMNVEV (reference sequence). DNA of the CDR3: TGTGCCAGCAGTTTTACTTCAGGGGGGATGAGGGCTTTCTTT. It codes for CASSFTSGGMRAFF.

CDR3 residues: CASSGVGTALGTVFF. The CDR3 nucleotides are TGCGCCAGCAGTGGTGTCGGGACGGCTCTGGGTACGGTGTTTTTT. The chain combines TRBV10-2 with TRBJ1-4; weak D call: TRBD1 (5 bases). The CDR3 is made up of 15 amino acids. CDR1 and CDR2 from the germline V gene are WSHSY and SAAADI. Trimming removed 4 bases from V and 15 bases from J, with 24 bases in between.

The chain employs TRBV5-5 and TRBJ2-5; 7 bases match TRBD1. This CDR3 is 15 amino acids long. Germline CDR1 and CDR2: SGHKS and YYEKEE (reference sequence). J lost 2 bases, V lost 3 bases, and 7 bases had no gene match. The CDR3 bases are TGTGCCAGCAGCTCCCAGGACAGGAAACAAGAGACCCAGTACTTC. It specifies CASSSQDRKQETQYF.

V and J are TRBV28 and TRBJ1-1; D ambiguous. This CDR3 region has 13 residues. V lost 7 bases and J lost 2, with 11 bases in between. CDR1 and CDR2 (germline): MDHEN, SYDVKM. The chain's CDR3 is CASNRELNTEAFF. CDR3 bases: TGTGCCAGCAACCGGGAGTTAAACACTGAAGCTTTCTTT.

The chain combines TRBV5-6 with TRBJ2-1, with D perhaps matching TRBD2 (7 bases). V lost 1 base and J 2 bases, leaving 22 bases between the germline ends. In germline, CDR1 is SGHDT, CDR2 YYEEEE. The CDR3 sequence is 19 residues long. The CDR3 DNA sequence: TGTGCCAGCAGCTTGAGGGGGGGCTTCCTATTTGGGACCTACAATGAGCAGTTCTTC. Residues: CASSLRGGFLFGTYNEQFF.